Listed below are T cell receptor beta chains from one sample, sequenced in a study of shared clonotypes between healthy human individuals. Using immunoSEQ multiplex PCR, the repertoire was profiled, and TCRdb retains in-frame clones only, with some absent. This sample yields over 400,000 clones, of which about 84% are seen a single time; roughly 13% belongs to the top ten. Specimen: PBMCs. These TCRs come from a woman in her thirties or forties in good health. Some clones in this sample may be carry-over from other donors' samples. CDR3s include the opening cysteine and the closing phenylalanine or tryptophan. The listing skips clone size in some rows; elsewhere it reads once, few, many or a size class.

abundance	v_gene	j_gene	CDR3aa
few	TRBV5-1	-	CASSLDGRAGGEQYF
-	TRBV5-1	TRBJ2-7	CASSFGPLTNPEQYF
-	TRBV7-9	TRBJ2-7	CASSPGTYEQYF
many	TRBV28	TRBJ1-4	CASRLNEKLFF
few	TRBV28	TRBJ1-2	CASSLSNSGGYTF
few	TRBV7-2	TRBJ2-1	CASSLTPSGKRYNEQFF
-	TRBV11-2	TRBJ1-4	CASSLDLLSELFF
-	TRBV18	TRBJ2-2	CASSPWTSGRVTNTGELFF
-	TRBV7-9	TRBJ2-3	CASSFQSGWADTQYF
-	TRBV6-6	TRBJ2-2	CASSIQGVGTGELFF
-	TRBV27	TRBJ1-1	CASSRRGVDTEAFF
-	TRBV7-2	TRBJ2-1	CASESSYNEQFF
-	TRBV19	TRBJ1-2	CASSQGRANYGYTF
-	TRBV5-4	TRBJ2-7	CASSQGLAGVLF
many	TRBV7-8	TRBJ2-7	CASSLRGAGSTYEQYF
many	TRBV5-4	TRBJ2-5	CASSLASGLKETQYF
-	TRBV5-4	TRBJ1-2	CASSQTGIGGYTF
many	TRBV15	TRBJ2-1	CATSSDSGPYNEQFF
once	TRBV5-1	TRBJ2-2	CASSPSGTSVGGELFF
few	TRBV9	TRBJ2-5	CASSVEGALEGFETQYF
few	TRBV2	TRBJ2-2	CASSGGDAGELFF
-	TRBV6-6	TRBJ2-5	CASSNPSVVETQYF
-	TRBV18	TRBJ2-1	CASSPAGAPGHEQFF
-	TRBV28	TRBJ1-2	CASTLQGAGGYTF
-	TRBV14	TRBJ2-7	CASSQGDRGPYEQYF
-	TRBV10-3	TRBJ1-1	CAIRDREKAFF
-	TRBV11-3	TRBJ2-1	CASSPSGLAKANEQFF
-	TRBV30	TRBJ1-2	CAWRGGQAPNYGYTF
-	TRBV28	TRBJ1-4	CASSTGTENEKLFF
-	TRBV9	TRBJ1-4	CASSGQGNEKLFF
-	TRBV5-1	TRBJ2-5	CASSLVSLGETQYF
many	TRBV2	TRBJ1-3	CASSVSRQPAGNTIYF
-	TRBV7-9	TRBJ1-1	CSSSLLVNREAFF
-	TRBV4-3	TRBJ2-7	CASSQDLEDEQYF
-	TRBV10-3	TRBJ2-2	CAIRTGDPTGELFF
-	TRBV6-5	TRBJ1-2	CASSSRGLLQGYTF
-	TRBV29-1	TRBJ2-3	CSGSTGAADTQYF